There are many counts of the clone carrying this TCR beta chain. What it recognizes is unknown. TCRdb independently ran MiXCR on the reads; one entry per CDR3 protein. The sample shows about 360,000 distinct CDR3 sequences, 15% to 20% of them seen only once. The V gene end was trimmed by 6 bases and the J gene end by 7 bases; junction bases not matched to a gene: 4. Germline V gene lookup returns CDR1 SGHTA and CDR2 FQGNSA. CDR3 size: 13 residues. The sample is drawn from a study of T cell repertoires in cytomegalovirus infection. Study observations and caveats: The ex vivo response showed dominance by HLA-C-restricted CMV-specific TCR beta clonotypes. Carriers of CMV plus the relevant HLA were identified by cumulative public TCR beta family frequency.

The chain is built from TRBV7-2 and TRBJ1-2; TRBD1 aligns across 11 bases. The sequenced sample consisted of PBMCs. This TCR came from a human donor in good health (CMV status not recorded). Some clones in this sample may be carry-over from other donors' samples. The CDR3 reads CASSWGQGVGYTF. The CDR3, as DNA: TGTGCCAGCAGTTGGGGACAGGGGGTTGGCTACACCTTC.